This entry is about one TCR beta chain. What it binds is unknown. Profiled with immunoSEQ multiplex PCR; TCRdb holds only in-frame clones, not every one. Here the sample spans about 98,000 clones, approximately 90% being singletons. Time point indicated: baseline, week 1 (first vaccination visit). The treatment was: pre-vaccination baseline after standard-of-care therapy. Those who donated had recent WHO grade 3 or 4 IDH1-mutant, ATRX-lost astrocytomas. This sample is part of a study of a mutant IDH1 vaccine in newly diagnosed glioma. As for the study in general: Previous treatment comprised radiotherapy, temozolomide, or both, mostly both.

This CDR3 region has 13 residues. V dropped 0 bases and J dropped 5 bases, with 7 bases sitting between them. Germline values: CDR1 LNHNV, CDR2 YYDKDF (reference sequence). The study, taken as a whole, reports: Among top peripheral T cell clonotypes, changes seemed unrelated to pseudoprogression.

The sequenced sample was PBMCs, obtained from a glioma patient treated with radiotherapy, temozolomide or both. This receptor was obtained from a woman between 50 and 59 years old with glioma. The V and J genes are TRBV15 and TRBJ1-1; D might be TRBD1 (5 bases). For the CDR3, the DNA is TGTGCCACCAGCAGAGATCGGGGGACTGAAGCTTTCTTT. Translation: CATSRDRGTEAFF.